This T cell receptor beta chain was captured in a study of metastatic and nonmetastatic thyroid tumors. Study-level information: It was across blood and tumor or nodule tissue from malignant and benign thyroid patients that repertoires were compared.

This clone was detected ten times or more. What it binds is unknown. Findings and limits, study-wide: In both blood and tumor samples, TCR beta diversity was reported significantly higher for malignant than benign nodules.

There are 14 residues in the CDR3. Germline trimming cut 4 bases from V and 5 bases from J; bases unmatched to any gene: 7. Germline CDR1 reads SGHRS; CDR2 reads YFSETQ. No patient received treatment before thyroid surgery. TCRdb reprocessed the PCR reads using MiXCR. Of 30,000 to 40,000 clones detected, 15% to 20% appear once; the ten largest clones hold over 10%. Sequences were obtained from blood. V and J are TRBV5-1 and TRBJ2-5; 8 nucleotides match TRBD2. This receptor was obtained from a male donor with papillary thyroid cancer or a benign thyroid nodule (not recorded which). Some clones in this sample may be carry-over from other donors' samples. The CDR3 nucleotides read TGCGCCAGCAGCATACGGACTAGCTCGGAGACCCAGTACTTC. It specifies CASSIRTSSETQYF.